This T cell receptor (beta chain) was recorded in a study of T cells expressing NK-cell markers. Study information: Out of eight donors sequenced, seven tested HCMV-seropositive and the remaining one seronegative. Study conclusions and caveats: Dominant NKG2C+ clonotypes were found to form roughly 1.0-7.0% of CD8+ T cells in six donors. Clones of NKG2C+ T cells that had expanded were of unclear HCMV specificity.

TCRdb reprocessed the 5' RACE reads and reports one entry per CDR3 protein, with no DNA. The listing contains approximately 380,000 distinct CDR3 sequences. About this clonotype itself: Its antigen is not known.

The CDR3 spans 13 residues. CDR1 is MNHEY and CDR2 is SMNVEV in the germline V gene (reference sequence). The origin of this receptor is a man aged 18-70 years in good health. The sequencing input was blood T cells: a sorted CD56 or NKG2C T cell subset, CD4+ or CD8+ T cells, or bulk PBMC T cells (not recorded which). The V call is TRBV27, the J call TRBJ1-2; TCRdb designates TRBD1, a call that cannot be tested without DNA. CDR3 amino acids: CASSLGGVYGYTF.